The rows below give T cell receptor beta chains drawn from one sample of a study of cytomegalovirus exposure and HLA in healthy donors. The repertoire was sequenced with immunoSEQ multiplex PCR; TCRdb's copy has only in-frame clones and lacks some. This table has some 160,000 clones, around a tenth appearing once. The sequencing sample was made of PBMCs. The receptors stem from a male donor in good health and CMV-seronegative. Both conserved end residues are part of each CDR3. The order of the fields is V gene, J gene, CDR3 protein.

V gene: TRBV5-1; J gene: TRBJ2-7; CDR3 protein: CASSLTSGGTNEQYF
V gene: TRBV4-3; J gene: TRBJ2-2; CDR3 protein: CASSQERRLAGRLLGTGELFF
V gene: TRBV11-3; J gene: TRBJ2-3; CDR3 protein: CASSPGGSSDTQYF
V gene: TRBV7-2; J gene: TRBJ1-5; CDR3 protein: CASSFSRAQPQHF
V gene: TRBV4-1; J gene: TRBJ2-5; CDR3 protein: CASSQEPREAETQYF
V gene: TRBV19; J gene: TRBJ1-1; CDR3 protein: CASSIAGISEAFF
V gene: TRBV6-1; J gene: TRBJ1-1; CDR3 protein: CASSGDRGTEAFF
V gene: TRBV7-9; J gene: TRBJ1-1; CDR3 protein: CASSLDGITEAFF
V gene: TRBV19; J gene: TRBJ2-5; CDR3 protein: CASSITSGTPPETQYF
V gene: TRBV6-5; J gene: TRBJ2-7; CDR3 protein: CASSYSRMSYEQYF
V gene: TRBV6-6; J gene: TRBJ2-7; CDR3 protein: CASSYSRQGGREQYF
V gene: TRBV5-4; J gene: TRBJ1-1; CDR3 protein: CASSLNLGAGTEAFF
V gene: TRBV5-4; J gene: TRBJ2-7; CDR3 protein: CASSLAGSISYEQYF
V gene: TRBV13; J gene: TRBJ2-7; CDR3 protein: CASSPEREAYEQYF
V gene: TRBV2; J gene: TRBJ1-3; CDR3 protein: CASNDRAGGNTIYF
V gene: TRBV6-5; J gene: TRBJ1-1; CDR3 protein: CASSPGWTEAFF
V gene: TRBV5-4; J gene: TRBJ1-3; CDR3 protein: CASSLGQESSGNTIYF
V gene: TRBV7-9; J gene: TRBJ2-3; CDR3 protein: CASSLAVVPGGFRTDTQYF
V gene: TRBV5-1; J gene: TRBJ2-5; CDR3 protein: CASSLGTGRETQYF
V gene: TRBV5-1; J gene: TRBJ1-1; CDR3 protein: CASSLAQGLEAFF
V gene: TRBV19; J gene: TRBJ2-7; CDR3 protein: CASSTTQGYEQYF
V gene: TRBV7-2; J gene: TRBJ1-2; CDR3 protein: CASSQGTGVYGYTF
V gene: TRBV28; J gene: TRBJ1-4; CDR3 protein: CASSLGTETGGDEKLFF
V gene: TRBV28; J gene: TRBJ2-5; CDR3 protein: CASSETAGGQETQYF
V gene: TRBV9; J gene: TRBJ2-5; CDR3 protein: CASSVVGRGEETQYF
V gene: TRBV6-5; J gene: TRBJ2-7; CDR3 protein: CASSYSGRAFYEQYF
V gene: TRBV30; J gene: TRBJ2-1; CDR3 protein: CAWSVGTQQFF
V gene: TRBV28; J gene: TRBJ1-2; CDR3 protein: CASSSVGYTF